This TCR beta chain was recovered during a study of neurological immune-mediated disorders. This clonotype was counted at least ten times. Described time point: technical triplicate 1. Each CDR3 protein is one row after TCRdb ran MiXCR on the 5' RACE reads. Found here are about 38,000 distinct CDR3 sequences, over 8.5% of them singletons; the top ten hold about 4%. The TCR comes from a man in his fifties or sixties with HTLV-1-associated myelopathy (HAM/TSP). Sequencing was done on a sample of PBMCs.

CDR3 protein: CASSSSGQAYEQYF. The CDR3 nucleotides read TGCGCCAGCAGCTCCTCCGGACAGGCCTACGAGCAGTACTTC. V usage is TRBV5-1 and J usage is TRBJ2-7; 7 bases fit TRBD1. The CDR3 extends over 14 amino acids. J gave up 2 bases and V 3 bases, and 5 bases lay outside the gene matches. Germline V lookup: CDR1 SGHRS, CDR2 YFSETQ.